This paragraph reports one T cell receptor beta chain. The table lists this clone with a count of one. What antigen it recognizes has not been identified. One base away there is no much larger clone; base qualities are not given. The cohort comprised fewer than 750 healthy bone marrow donors. At the time of sampling, all cohort members were nominally healthy, though unrecorded immune exposures were likely present. The donor tested CMV seronegative and was one of the 352 seronegative cohort members. A peripheral blood sample was provided by each donor, and peripheral blood mononuclear cells were used for TCR beta sequencing. Genomic DNA was extracted from the blood cell samples with the Qiagen DNeasy Blood Extraction Kit. The receptor library was made with the immunoSEQ multiplex PCR assay. For the multiplex PCR, a mixture combining 60 forward primers for TCR Vbeta segments and 13 reverse primers for TCR Jbeta segments was used. Amplification of the CDR3 region of rearranged TCR beta genes was performed with a multiplex PCR assay on genomic DNA. The Illumina HiSeq System was used to sequence the amplified TCR beta libraries as 87-base-pair reads. On the study's bioinformatics: Across the 700 or so repertoires, a later analysis counted roughly 77 million unique TCR beta chains, 9.5 million to 13 million of which were shared by at least two donors. Raw reads were error-corrected and collapsed into unique sequences by a nearest-neighbor algorithm in which closely related sequences were merged to remove PCR and sequencing errors. CDR3 sequences were aligned to IMGT reference sequences to assign V, D and J gene segments. For a sequence to be retained, at least a six-nucleotide match to both a V gene segment and a J gene segment was required. A rearrangement was called productive if the CDR3 had no stop codons and remained in frame with V and J, and every other rearrangement was called non-productive. Following IMGT convention, CDR3 was defined as the stretch from the second conserved V-encoded cysteine up to the conserved J-encoded phenylalanine. The earlier analysis of about 620 of the donors excluded sequences that lacked an unambiguous match to a single V gene segment. In an earlier analysis of roughly 600 of the donors, a V segment was called functional when productive rearrangements were above 56.7%, and segregating when the standard deviation between donors exceeded 5%. A statistical classification framework was built to diagnose cytomegalovirus status from the catalog of TCR beta chain sequences. V and J gene assignment, in a later analysis, came from comparing TCR nucleotide sequences with IMGT/GENE-DB human TR gene sequences. Using the TCRdist pipeline, a later analysis assigned CDR3 sequences along with most-parsimonious VDJ recombination scenarios. In a later analysis, each TCR beta chain was defined by its CDR3 amino acid sequence together with its V-gene family, and reads lacking a unique V-gene family were excluded. In a later analysis, fewer than 650 highly shared, low-generation-probability nucleotide sequences were removed to address suspected cross-contamination and a sequencing artifact. In a later analysis, a clonal expansion index for each public chain was calculated from normalized within-repertoire ranks of inferred template counts. In a later analysis, generation probabilities were computed using a VDJ recombination model fitted to out-of-frame rearrangements, and the results were checked against IGoR. In a later analysis, TCR-TCR, TCR-HLA and TCR-CMV co-occurrence was scored with hypergeometric tests, and a repertoire-size bias correction was applied to TCR pairs. False discovery rates were estimated in a later analysis by permuting HLA or CMV assignments 20 times. In a later analysis, co-occurring TCRs were grouped using DBSCAN, with TCRdist sequence similarity added in when clustering inside HLA-allele-positive subsets. Repertoires with fewer than 30,000 or more than 120,000 public chains, plus five repertoires with anomalous nucleotide sharing, were excluded from co-occurrence clustering. Here the immuneACCESS table is served through TCRdb, limited to in-frame sequences with V and J called. Missing clones are a known gap in these copies; in checked studies unresolved V genes cover under half, and the rest lacks a known reason. V, J and clone size are taken as reported in that table, and D and trimming were inferred from the DNA itself. This sample has about 200,000 clones in its table, and around nine tenths of those were observed once. Of the sample, approximately 1.7% is held by the ten largest clones.

These data come from a study of cytomegalovirus exposure and HLA in healthy donors (dated by TCRdb to the late 2010s). Notes on the research overall: An earlier analysis of roughly 630 of the donors reported roughly 270 Gb of sequence data and approximately 110 million unique TCR beta sequences from about 179 million T cells. To study patterns of TCR occurrence, a later analysis re-analyzed previously published TCR beta repertoires from several hundred donors and added high-resolution HLA genotyping. Among the roughly 400 genotyped donors, approximately 81% belonged to the genetic ancestry cluster associated with self-reported Caucasian donors. In a later genetic analysis, genome-wide SNP genotypes for about 55% of the 666 donors were used, and that subset was treated as a discovery cohort. The number of donors typed differed by locus, with roughly 620-640 for A, B, C, DRB1 and DQB1, approximately 500 for DQA1, under 610 for DPA1, and 472 for DPB1. In addition to the first cohort of 666 subjects, a separate validation cohort of 120 different subjects was used. In the later analysis, no new phenotypic data were used to find candidate immune exposures; instead, reliance was placed on TCR beta sequences and their occurrence across donors. The study used immunosequencing to profile the T cell repertoires of about 670 subjects and linked those repertoires to cytomegalovirus serostatus. Because of strong linkage in the cohort, five DR-DQ haplotypes were treated as single units for association and clustering. Class I and class II HLA loci were covered by the typing at four-digit resolution. The aim of the study was to test whether cataloging public T cell receptors could identify signatures of past pathogen exposure. Donor age, sex, ethnicity and CMV serostatus were collected together with the repertoire data. An earlier analysis of 587 of the donors applied high-throughput TCR beta sequencing to assess whether each TCR beta V gene segment acted as functional or pseudogenic. Roughly 300 gigabases of sequencing data and roughly 90 million unique TCR sequences were included in an early release covering roughly 700 HLA-typed donors. Every repertoire in the discovery cohort had been generated on one and the same sequencing platform. To predict cytomegalovirus infection status, the study brought together high-throughput TCR immunosequencing, statistical association of individual TCRs with disease status, and machine learning. Across some 400 genotyped donors of the cohort, an average of roughly 230,000 unique TCR beta nucleotide sequences per donor were sequenced, and roughly 17% of those sequences were non-productive.

What the research found in general, with its limitations: In a later analysis, HLA-associated TCR beta chains showed more clonal expansion and lower generation probabilities than non-associated chains that were equally common. Because some donors lacked HLA typing at each locus, the association tests relied only on the typed subset. Correlated functional status among segregating V segments might be attributable to linkage disequilibrium, but an unknown experimental factor could not be ruled out. Strong co-occurrence of HLA alleles, especially DR and DQ, made assigning TCR associations to individual alleles difficult. In an earlier analysis of about 540 of the donors, most TCR beta V segments were observed in productive rearrangements about 90% or about 30% of the time, broadly matching IMGT annotations. A later genetic analysis associated a missense DCLRE1C variant with V-gene and J-gene trimming of TCR beta chains, and an independent cohort replicated the association. A cluster of highly shared sequence variants was judged likely to be a technical artifact of the sequencing pipeline. The cohort was sequenced for TCR beta chains only, and without alpha or paired-chain data the features that could be detected were limited. In a later analysis, most CMV-associated TCR beta chains were found to appear HLA-restricted, with HLA associations seemingly driven largely by CMV exposure. While some public TCRs were present in many individuals, most TCR sequences turned up only very rarely across donors. The 87-base-pair reads could not distinguish some IMGT-functional V segments, including TRBV6-2 and TRBV6-3, so those segments were excluded. The presence/absence analyses assumed that sequencing depth was roughly uniform across donors, and that assumption may not be true. In a later genetic analysis, fewer N-insertions in productive TCRs were reported among donors in an Asian-associated ancestry cluster than the roughly 700-donor mean. CMV serostatus was the only immune exposure information available for the cohort. In vitro tests confirmed that a few of the cytomegalovirus-associated TCR beta chains recognize cytomegalovirus antigens. According to a later analysis, parvovirus B19, influenza, CMV and Epstein-Barr virus appeared linked to several top co-occurrence clusters. The classifier was reported to diagnose cytomegalovirus status with high specificity and sensitivity in both the original cohort and the validation cohort. In a later analysis, the rate of TCR association differed among HLA loci, with DRB1 alleles having the most associated TCRs and HLA-C alleles having the fewest. Specific HLA alleles were associated with 15,000 to 20,000 TCR beta sequences at a false discovery rate of 0.05 in a later analysis. The authors suggested that the approach could potentially be generalized to other disease states and immunological phenotypes. Some 15 rarely observed V segments, including chromosome 9 orphons, were excluded from the earlier analysis of a few hundred of the donors because counts were too low. In the study, 150 to 200 TCR beta chains were listed as associated with cytomegalovirus. A further reported finding was that TCR beta sequences accurately predicted the HLA-A and HLA-B alleles for most subjects in the first cohort.

V gives up 4 bases and J gives up 5 bases, and the segment between their germline ends measures 5 bases. According to the germline V gene (reference sequence), CDR1 reads GTSNPN and CDR2 reads SVGIG. The CDR3 sequence holds 11 residues, the cysteine and phenylalanine included. The sequence is cut down to CDR3 DNA, 33 bases in frame from base 1. The sequence links TRBV30 to TRBJ2-2; D gene: possibly TRBD2, on 5 matching bases. This receptor was taken from a young woman in good health and CMV-seronegative. Sequenced sample: PBMCs. The CDR3 region: CAWTGTGELFF. The DNA sequence follows: TGTGCCTGGACGGGGACCGGGGAGCTGTTTTTT.